The following is a TCR beta chain sequence with its context. Its matching antigen is unknown. This sample is part of a study of T cells in Graves' hyperthyroidism and ophthalmopathy. Study-level findings and limits: Clonotypes that were expanded in thyroid above 0.001 mostly appeared in blood too.

The PBMCs were sourced from fresh peripheral blood (approximately 9.6 ml). V was trimmed by 3 bases and J by 5 bases, leaving 13 bases between them. This CDR3 comprises 14 residues. From germline, CDR1 is KGHDR and CDR2 SFDVKD. Amplified regions were TCR beta CDR3 sequences from RNA transcripts. The study used the HTBI primer set for a first-round RT-PCR of the TCR CDR3. MiXCR, run by TCRdb on the multiplex PCR reads, gives a single entry per CDR3 protein. Among 550,000 to 600,000 distinct CDR3 sequences listed, more than 13% were seen once. Input material: blood. The sequence derives from a woman between 18 and 29 years old with Graves' ophthalmopathy. The gene calls are TRBV24-1 and TRBJ2-7, with D possibly matching TRBD1 (5 bases). CDR3: CATSDVTQVHEQYF. Written as DNA, the CDR3 is TGTGCCACCAGTGATGTTACACAGGTGCACGAGCAGTACTTC.